Following are 25 T cell receptor beta chains from one sample sequenced in a study of follicular helper T cells after annual influenza vaccination. Time point indicated: 2013-2014 season, 7 days after vaccination. Some clones are missing from TCRdb's copy, which holds only in-frame ones; the method was immunoSEQ multiplex PCR. Here the sample spans a few thousand clones, roughly 89% being singletons. The input for sequencing was CXCR5+ CD38- circulating T follicular helper cells from blood, taken 7 days after influenza vaccination. Subset indicated: circulating Tfh, non-naive CD4+CXCR5+PD-1+ (ICOS+CD38+ or ICOS-CD38-). These receptors were collected from an adult who received the influenza vaccine.

The chain is built from TRBV11-2 and TRBJ2-7; D is unresolved. Germline V CDR1 and CDR2: SGHAT, FQNNGV. The V and J ends lost 2 bases and 3 bases respectively, with 5 bases between them. The CDR3 loop spans 12 amino acids. The CDR3 protein is CASSLTGYEQYF. The CDR3 DNA reads TGTGCCAGCAGCTTAACGGGCTACGAGCAGTACTTC.

This clone has a single count. The junction and the germline gene differ at one end; a read error may be behind it. The chain couples TRBV7-7 to TRBJ2-1; TRBD2 might be the D (5 bases). This CDR3 contains 13 residues. Germline V lookup: CDR1 SSHAT, CDR2 FNYEAQ (reference sequence). CDR3 DNA sequence: TGTGCTAGCAGCTCACGCGGGTTCAATGAGCAGTTCTTC. Encoded protein: CASSSRGFNEQFF.

Only one count was recorded for this clone. V usage is TRBV30 and J usage is TRBJ2-3, with a weak D call TRBD1 (5 bases). Germline CDR1 GTSNPN, CDR2 SVGIG (reference sequence). Trimming removed 1 base from V and 6 bases from J, with 8 bases in between. The CDR3 is 12 amino acids. As DNA, the CDR3 is TGTGCCTGGAGTGCAAAGGGGGATACGCAGTATTTT. As protein: CAWSAKGDTQYF.

The chain uses TRBV19 and TRBJ2-2, with 9 bases lining up with TRBD2. V lost 1 base to trimming and J lost 3 bases; unmatched junction nucleotides: 3. Germline V lookup: CDR1 LNHDA, CDR2 SQIVND (reference sequence). The CDR3 consists of 16 residues. The CDR3 nucleotides read TGTGCCAGTAGTATAGGTAGCGGGAGTTACACCGGGGAGCTGTTTTTT. Amino acid sequence: CASSIGSGSYTGELFF.

Here the CDR3 DNA reads TGTGCCACCAGCAGAGCGGCAGGGGGGTTAGAGCCCCAGCATTTT. Its translation: CATSRAAGGLEPQHF. The V call is TRBV15, the J call TRBJ1-5, with TRBD1 identical over 7 bases. Germline values: CDR1 LNHNV, CDR2 YYDKDF (reference sequence). There are 15 residues in the CDR3. With V trimmed by 1 base and J by 8 bases, 8 bases remained unmatched.

This chain links TRBV11-3 with TRBJ1-2, with TRBD1 as a possible D gene (5 bases). Trimming shortened V by 5 bases and J by 6 bases, and 22 bases separated the two germline ends. This CDR3 region has 16 residues. Germline loops: CDR1 SGHNT, CDR2 YENEEA. Here the CDR3 DNA reads TGTGCCAGCAGCCCCCAGTCCCCTCCGGGGGGGGATGGCTACACCTTC. It is translated as CASSPQSPPGGDGYTF.

The V and J genes are TRBV6-1 and TRBJ2-1; 12 bases match TRBD1. The CDR3 has 15 residues. The J segment lost 9 bases and the V segment lost 2 bases, leaving 5 bases of the junction unmatched. CDR1 and CDR2 from the germline V gene are MNHNS and SASEGT. In nucleotides, the CDR3 is TGTGCCAGCAGTGAACGGGACAGGGGGCGGGGTGAGCAGTTCTTC. Protein product: CASSERDRGRGEQFF.

J is TRBJ2-3 and V is TRBV5-1; TRBD2 matches at 10 bases. V lost 3 bases to trimming and J lost 1 base; unmatched junction nucleotides: 2. Germline-derived CDR1 and CDR2 are SGHRS and YFSETQ. The CDR3 covers 15 residues. The CDR3 sequence: CASSSSGSGTDTQYF. Here the CDR3 DNA reads TGCGCCAGCAGCTCTAGCGGGAGCGGCACAGATACGCAGTATTTT.

V usage is TRBV5-4 and J usage is TRBJ2-7; TRBD1 matches 11 bases. With V trimmed by 2 bases and J by 7 bases, 8 bases remained unmatched. The germline CDR1 and CDR2 sequences are SGHNT and YYREEE (reference sequence). This CDR3 region has 15 residues. CDR3 DNA sequence: TGTGCCAGCAGCTTAACCGGGACAGGGGGTAGGGAGCAGTACTTC. This codes for CASSLTGTGGREQYF.

The chain employs TRBV4-3 and TRBJ2-5; D may be TRBD1 (5 bases). V lost 5 bases and J 1 base, leaving 8 bases between the germline ends. The CDR3 covers 13 residues. Looked up from germline, CDR1 is LGHNA and CDR2 is YSLEER. This CDR3 reads CASSGAIQETQYF. The CDR3 coding sequence is TGCGCCAGCAGCGGGGCAATCCAAGAGACCCAGTACTTC.

The CDR3 reads CASSSSGTTTDTQYF. CDR3 nucleotide sequence: TGTGCCAGCAGCTCCTCCGGGACTACGACAGATACGCAGTATTTT. The chain combines TRBV7-3 with TRBJ2-3; 7 bases fit TRBD2. The CDR3 sequence is 15 residues long. Germline CDR1 SGHTA, CDR2 FQGTGA. The V segment lost 4 bases and the J segment 3 bases; nucleotides outside the gene matches: 7.

The chain has TRBV5-4 and TRBJ2-1; TRBD2 might be the D (5 bases). V was clipped by 4 bases and J by 7 bases, with 15 bases between them. Germline V gene data show CDR1 as SGHNT and CDR2 as YYREEE (reference sequence). This CDR3 contains 14 residues. CDR3 amino acids: CASSPQVPGNEQFF. The DNA of the CDR3 is TGTGCCAGCAGCCCTCAGGTGCCGGGGAATGAGCAGTTCTTC.

The J gene is TRBJ2-7, the V gene TRBV5-1; D is undetermined. From germline, CDR1 is SGHRS and CDR2 YFSETQ. The CDR3 sequence is 15 residues long. The V end was cut by 1 base, the J end by 2 bases, with 13 bases between. The DNA of the CDR3 is TGCGCCAGCAGCTTGTCGTCGCGGTCAACCTACGAGCAGTACTTC. It yields the protein CASSLSSRSTYEQYF. Supplemented by reference TRBV5-1 and TRBJ2-7, the full variable domain reads KAGVTQTPRYLIKTRGQQVTLSCSPISGHRSVSWYQQTPGQGLQFLFEYFSETQRNKGNFPGRFSGRQFSNSRSEMNVSTLELGDSALYLCASSLSSRSTYEQYFGPGTRLTVT.

CDR3 loop: CASSIASRQGPNEKLFF. As DNA, the CDR3 is TGTGCCAGTAGTATAGCTTCAAGACAGGGCCCTAATGAAAAACTGTTTTTT. The genes are TRBV19 and TRBJ1-4, with 7 bases matching TRBD1. The V segment lost 1 base and the J segment 3 bases; nucleotides outside the gene matches: 8. Germline CDR1 and CDR2: LNHDA and SQIVND (reference sequence). The CDR3 contains 17 residues.

V gene TRBV20-1 combines with J gene TRBJ1-5, with a tentative D call TRBD1 (6 bases). This CDR3 is built from 11 residues. V lost 3 bases to trimming and J lost 16 bases, with 16 bases between them. Germline V gene sequence: CDR1 DFQATT, CDR2 SNEGSKA (reference sequence). In nucleotides, the CDR3 is TGCAGTGCTAGTTCGAATCCGGGACAACATTTT. Its translation: CSASSNPGQHF.

The chain joins TRBV7-2 to TRBJ2-1, with 9 positions matching TRBD2. The germline V gene has CDR1 SGHTA and CDR2 FQGNSA. V lost 5 bases, J lost 8 bases, and 7 bases stayed unmatched. This CDR3 spans 14 amino acids. CDR3 bases: TGTGCCAGCAGCGTTAGCGGGAGTATGTATGAGCAGTTCTTC. This codes for CASSVSGSMYEQFF.

The chain joins TRBV7-8 to TRBJ1-1; maybe TRBD1 (6 bases). CDR1 and CDR2 (germline): SGHVS, FQNEAQ. The CDR3 covers 14 residues. Trimming removed 6 bases at V and 5 bases at J, with 16 bases between. CDR3: CASRPGQIRTEAFF. CDR3 DNA: TGTGCCAGCAGGCCGGGACAAATTAGGACTGAAGCTTTCTTT.

The chain joins TRBV21-1 to TRBJ1-1. TRBV21-1 is given as a pseudogene. The CDR3 has 14 residues. The CDR3 sequence: CASPPGGEYTEAFF. CDR3 coding DNA: TGTGCCAGCCCCCCTGGCGGGGAATACACTGAAGCTTTCTTT.

This clone was seen once. The rearrangement uses TRBV19 and TRBJ2-7; TRBD1 matches at 12 bases. With 5 bases clipped from V and 7 bases from J, the junction kept 12 bases outside the gene matches. Per the germline V gene, CDR1 is LNHDA and CDR2 is SQIVND (reference sequence). This CDR3 comprises 16 residues. The CDR3 DNA follows: TGTGCCAGTAGTCGACGAGGGGGACAGGGGGCGTTGGAGCAGTACTTC. This gives the protein CASSRRGGQGALEQYF.

This rearrangement joins TRBV18 to TRBJ1-6, with unresolved D. Trimming stripped 1 base from V and 7 bases from J, with 14 bases between. Per germline, CDR1 KGHSH and CDR2 LQKENI. The CDR3 consists of 16 residues. In DNA, the CDR3 is TGTGCCAGCTCACCACAGGGAATAGCGATGAATTCACCCCTCCACTTT. This gives the protein CASSPQGIAMNSPLHF.

This clone was recorded only once. The V gene is TRBV5-8, the J gene TRBJ2-7; 7 bases agree with TRBD2. J was trimmed by 3 bases and V by 3 bases; bases with no gene match: 3. The CDR3 is made up of 13 amino acids. CDR1 is SGHTS and CDR2 is YDEGEE in the germline V gene. The CDR3 protein is CASSYSSGYEQYF. DNA for the CDR3: TGTGCCAGCAGCTACTCTAGCGGCTACGAGCAGTACTTC. Supplemented by reference TRBV5-8 and TRBJ2-7, the full variable domain reads EAGVTQSPTHLIKTRGQQATLRCSPISGHTSVYWYQQALGLGLQFLLWYDEGEERNRGNFPPRFSGRQFPNYSSELNVNALELEDSALYLCASSYSSGYEQYFGPGTRLTVT.

The chain uses TRBV7-9 and TRBJ1-2; D gene ambiguous. Germline V lookup: CDR1 SEHNR, CDR2 FQNEAQ (reference sequence). V was clipped by 2 bases and J by 4 bases, with 11 bases between them. The CDR3 is 14 residues long. CDR3 sequence reads: CASSLPTGSYGYTF. DNA of the CDR3: TGTGCCAGCAGCTTACCTACCGGGTCCTATGGCTACACCTTC.

The chain carries TRBV30 and TRBJ2-3; tentative D call: TRBD1 (6 bases). The CDR3 has 15 residues. CDR1 is GTSNPN and CDR2 is SVGIG in the germline V gene (reference sequence). The V and J ends lost 0 bases and 2 bases respectively, with 12 bases between them. The CDR3 loop reads CAWSVKGVHTDTQYF. The CDR3, as DNA: TGTGCCTGGAGTGTAAAGGGGGTCCACACAGATACGCAGTATTTT.

The chain combines TRBV5-1 with TRBJ2-5; TRBD2 matches 8 bases. J gave up 4 bases and V 6 bases, and 8 bases lay outside the gene matches. The CDR3 covers 14 residues. Germline V CDR1 and CDR2: SGHRS, YFSETQ. CDR3 DNA: TGCGCCAGCACCCGGGGGGGTAGTGCAGAGACCCAGTACTTC. This translates into CASTRGGSAETQYF.

The chain combines TRBV14 with TRBJ2-5; D ambiguous. Germline values: CDR1 SGHDN, CDR2 FVKESK. The CDR3 spans 12 residues. The V and J ends lost 3 bases and 3 bases respectively, with 5 bases between them. Written as DNA, the CDR3 is TGTGCCAGCAGCCATTATAAAGAGACCCAGTACTTC. Its protein is CASSHYKETQYF.